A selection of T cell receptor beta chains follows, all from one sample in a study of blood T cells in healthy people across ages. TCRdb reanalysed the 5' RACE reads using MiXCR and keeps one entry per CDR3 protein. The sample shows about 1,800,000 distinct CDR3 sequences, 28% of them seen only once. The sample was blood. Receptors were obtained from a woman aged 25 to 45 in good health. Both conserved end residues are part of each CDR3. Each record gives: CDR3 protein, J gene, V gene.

CDR3: CASSLQVATHEQYF; J: TRBJ2-7; V: TRBV11-2
CDR3: CSARDSGSRDTQYF; J: TRBJ2-3; V: TRBV20-1
CDR3: CASSVRDRNSPLHF; J: TRBJ1-6; V: TRBV9
CDR3: CASSLAGGPWNEQFF; J: TRBJ2-1; V: TRBV5-1
CDR3: CATSSETGGGGQETQYF; J: TRBJ2-5; V: TRBV15
CDR3: CASSPPGPTLWAFF; J: TRBJ1-1; V: TRBV7-8
CDR3: CASSPGQGSNEQFF; J: TRBJ2-1; V: TRBV5-5
CDR3: CASSPDLLVSGEQFF; J: TRBJ2-1; V: TRBV14
CDR3: CASSLETVYEQYF; J: TRBJ2-7; V: TRBV7-2
CDR3: CASSSSGSSLSMFF; J: TRBJ2-1; V: TRBV7-9
CDR3: CATADLYEQYF; J: TRBJ2-7; V: TRBV24-1
CDR3: CASSENRGVGELFF; J: TRBJ2-2; V: TRBV2
CDR3: CATSTRGRGPFQHF; J: TRBJ1-5; V: TRBV11-2
CDR3: CASSLDGTGDGYTF; J: TRBJ1-2; V: TRBV5-1
CDR3: CSVGRTTNEKLFF; J: TRBJ1-4; V: TRBV29-1